The 32 T cell receptor beta chains listed next were all sequenced from one sample in a study of technical replicates of blood from several donors. TCRdb keeps only in-frame clones here, not all; method: immunoSEQ multiplex PCR. The data contain 80,000 to 100,000 clones, around 96% of them singletons. Sequencing was performed on T cells isolated from PBMCs. The receptors stem from a human donor in good health.

The chain uses TRBV19 and TRBJ2-2, with D possibly being TRBD1 (5 bases). Per the germline V gene, CDR1 is LNHDA and CDR2 is SQIVND (reference sequence). Trimming pared 0 bases from V and 5 bases from J, leaving 16 bases between. The CDR3 covers 17 residues. CDR3 sequence (DNA): TGTGCCAGTAGTATAGATCTTGAAGGGGATAGGACCGGGGAGCTGTTTTTT. Translating it yields CASSIDLEGDRTGELFF.

This clone appeared once. The chain is built from TRBV7-9 and TRBJ2-7; 9 bases are shared with TRBD1. V was clipped by 1 base and J by 7 bases; unmatched bases: 2. This CDR3 region has 13 residues. Germline loops: CDR1 SEHNR, CDR2 FQNEAQ (reference sequence). CDR3 sequence reads: CASSLDRGLEQYF. The CDR3 nucleotides read TGTGCCAGCAGCTTAGACAGGGGGCTGGAGCAGTACTTC.

The DNA for the CDR3 is TGCGCCAGCAGCCAAGATAGGGGGCGTGAGCAGTACTTC. Translation: CASSQDRGREQYF. V and J are TRBV4-3 and TRBJ2-7, with 7 bases that match TRBD1. Looked up from germline, CDR1 is LGHNA and CDR2 is YSLEER. Trimming at V came to 0 bases and at J to 7 bases, leaving 3 bases not matched to a gene. This CDR3 region has 13 residues.

V and J are TRBV6-5 and TRBJ2-2; possible D gene TRBD2, 6 bases. The germline V and J ends were trimmed by 8 bases and 5 bases, with 15 bases remaining between them. Per the germline V gene, CDR1 is MNHEY and CDR2 is SVGAGI. This CDR3 comprises 14 residues. The chain's CDR3 is CASRDFPLTGELFF. The CDR3 region has the DNA TGTGCCAGCCGGGACTTCCCGTTAACCGGGGAGCTGTTTTTT.

Regarding this clone: Sequence at one end of the junction differs from germline and may be a read error. The rearrangement uses TRBV7-2 and TRBJ1-2, with D unclear. The germline gives CDR1 SGHTA, CDR2 FQGNSA. The length of the CDR3 is 11 residues. CDR3 sequence (DNA): TGTGCCAGCAGCTTAAACTCTGGCTACACCTTC. It translates to CASSLNSGYTF.

This rearrangement joins TRBV2 to TRBJ2-7; no definite D call. V was clipped by 8 bases and J by 3 bases, with 14 bases between them. The V gene's germline CDR1 is SNHLY and CDR2 FYNNEI. CDR3 length: 13 amino acids. The CDR3 DNA reads TGTGCCAGCGACAATGGCCCCTTCTACGAGCAGTACTTC. Amino acid sequence: CASDNGPFYEQYF.

The chain carries TRBV7-2 and TRBJ2-5; TRBD2 matches at 8 bases. Unmatched junction bases numbered 7, after V lost 3 bases and J lost 4 bases. The length of the CDR3 is 15 residues. CDR1 SGHTA and CDR2 FQGNSA come from the germline V gene. CDR3 sequence (DNA): TGTGCCAGCAGCTTTATAAGCGGGAGAGGAGAGACCCAGTACTTC. Protein: CASSFISGRGETQYF.

This chain links TRBV5-1 with TRBJ1-2, with TRBD1 as a possible D gene (5 bases). Germline V gene sequence: CDR1 SGHRS, CDR2 YFSETQ. CDR3 length equals 14 residues. Deletions cut 0 bases from V and 3 bases from J, with 9 bases between. The CDR3 bases are TGCGCCAGCAGCTTGGGACAGAACTACTATGGCTACACCTTC. This gives the protein CASSLGQNYYGYTF.

The rearrangement links TRBV6-1 to TRBJ2-1; 12 bases map to TRBD2. The CDR3 consists of 15 residues. Germline trimming cut 6 bases from V and 0 bases from J; bases unmatched to any gene: 0. CDR1 and CDR2 (germline): MNHNS, SASEGT. For the CDR3, the DNA is TGTGCCAGCAGGACTAGCGGGAGCTCCTACAATGAGCAGTTCTTC. Amino acids: CASRTSGSSYNEQFF.

The chain uses TRBV7-3 and TRBJ2-3; 7 nucleotides agree with TRBD2. Trimming took 6 bases from V and 1 from J; bases not matched to a gene: 7. This CDR3 contains 15 residues. Germline V gene sequence: CDR1 SGHTA, CDR2 FQGTGA. This CDR3 is CASRPGLGGTDTQYF. The CDR3 nucleotides are TGTGCCAGCAGGCCTGGACTAGGTGGCACAGATACGCAGTATTTT.

J is TRBJ1-2 and V is TRBV9, with D possibly TRBD1 on 5 matching bases. This CDR3 has 15 residues. The germline gives CDR1 SGDLS, CDR2 YYNGEE. Trimming pared 3 bases from V and 4 bases from J, leaving 16 bases between. The CDR3 DNA reads TGTGCCAGCAGCGGTGGGACTGGAGGCGGCTATGGCTACACCTTC. Its translation: CASSGGTGGGYGYTF.

To note about this clone: The sample contains more than one DNA sequence encoding this CDR3. The chain links TRBV28 to TRBJ2-7; TRBD1 might be the D (5 bases). CDR1 MDHEN and CDR2 SYDVKM come from the germline V gene. The CDR3 extends over 10 amino acids. V shed 8 bases and J shed 3 bases, with 5 bases lying between them. The CDR3 spells CASGHYEQYF. DNA of the CDR3: TGTGCCAGCGGACACTACGAGCAGTACTTC.

The CDR3 coding sequence is TGTGCCAGCAGCTTAAGGGAGACTGAAGCTTTCTTT. Amino acid sequence: CASSLRETEAFF. V usage is TRBV6-6 and J usage is TRBJ1-1, with D unresolved. The CDR3 has 12 residues. From germline, CDR1 is MNHNY and CDR2 SVGAGI (reference sequence). V shed 6 bases and J shed 5 bases, with 10 bases lying between them.

V gene TRBV5-6 combines with J gene TRBJ1-4; 7 bases fit TRBD1. Trimming at V came to 5 bases and at J to 3 bases, leaving 4 bases not matched to a gene. The germline V gene has CDR1 SGHDT and CDR2 YYEEEE. The CDR3 totals 14 residues. The CDR3 protein is CASRGGRSNEKLFF. CDR3 in DNA: TGTGCCAGCAGAGGGGGCCGATCTAATGAAAAACTGTTTTTT.

V is TRBV9 and J is TRBJ1-1; TRBD1 matches 9 bases. Trimming took 0 bases from V and 3 from J; bases not matched to a gene: 3. The germline gives CDR1 SGDLS, CDR2 YYNGEE. The CDR3 has 15 residues. The CDR3 reads CASSVAGTGYTEAFF. CDR3 sequence (DNA): TGTGCCAGCAGCGTAGCAGGGACAGGGTACACTGAAGCTTTCTTT. Drawing the rest from reference TRBV9 and TRBJ1-1, the complete variable domain is DSGVTQTPKHLITATGQRVTLRCSPRSGDLSVYWYQQSLDQGLQFLIQYYNGEERAKGNILERFSAQQFPDLHSELNLSSLELGDSALYFCASSVAGTGYTEAFFGQGTRLTVV.

This clone was seen a few times. This sequence joins TRBV14 and TRBJ1-2, with D tentatively TRBD1 (5 bases). In germline, CDR1 is SGHDN, CDR2 FVKESK. Trimming left V 0 bases short and J 5 bases short, with 7 bases between. The length of the CDR3 is 13 residues. CDR3 residues: CASSQEGRYGYTF. The CDR3 DNA is TGTGCCAGCAGCCAAGAGGGGCGGTATGGCTACACCTTC.

The chain is built from TRBV6-6 and TRBJ1-2; D may be TRBD1 (6 bases). The CDR3 totals 12 residues. Trimming removed 4 bases from V and 7 bases from J, with 10 bases in between. The germline V gene encodes CDR1 MNHNY and CDR2 SVGAGI (reference sequence). The CDR3 coding sequence is TGTGCCAGCAGTTCAATACAGGGTGGCTACACCTTC. This codes for CASSSIQGGYTF.

A single count supports this clone. The CDR3 loop is CASSYSRRVTEAFF. Here the CDR3 DNA reads TGTGCCAGCAGTTACTCGAGGAGGGTCACTGAAGCTTTCTTT. The rearrangement uses TRBV6-5 and TRBJ1-1; D unclear. This CDR3 is built from 14 residues. Germline CDR1 reads MNHEY; CDR2 reads SVGAGI. Trimming removed 0 bases from V and 4 bases from J, with 9 bases in between.

This chain connects TRBV10-1 to TRBJ1-1, with a weak D call TRBD1 (5 bases). The V gene's germline CDR1 is WNHNN and CDR2 SYGVQD (reference sequence). Trimming took 2 bases from V and 1 from J, leaving 11 bases between them. This CDR3 comprises 15 residues. This CDR3 reads CASSEDAGPNTEAFF. CDR3 coding DNA: TGCGCCAGCAGTGAGGATGCAGGGCCGAACACTGAAGCTTTCTTT.

A single count supports this clone. The V gene is TRBV15, the J gene TRBJ2-7, with D perhaps matching TRBD1 (5 bases). Between the trimmed V and J ends, which lost 3 bases and 4 bases, there was a span of 13 bases. The CDR3 consists of 14 residues. CDR1 is LNHNV and CDR2 is YYDKDF in the germline V gene (reference sequence). The CDR3 protein is CATSSRNSGYEQYF. CDR3 sequence (DNA): TGTGCCACCAGCAGCCGGAATTCAGGGTACGAGCAGTACTTC.

The chain is built from TRBV7-6 and TRBJ2-1; no definite D call. V was clipped by 5 bases and J by 2 bases, with 7 bases between them. The CDR3 contains 13 residues. The germline CDR1 and CDR2 sequences are SGHVS and FNYEAQ. DNA of the CDR3: TGTGCCAGCAGCGCAGAGGCCTACAATGAGCAGTTCTTC. Translated: CASSAEAYNEQFF.

The chain couples TRBV9 to TRBJ2-2; 7 positions agree with TRBD2. The CDR3 loop spans 14 amino acids. The V gene end was trimmed by 2 bases and the J gene end by 6 bases; junction bases not matched to a gene: 4. The germline V gene encodes CDR1 SGDLS and CDR2 YYNGEE. As DNA, the CDR3 is TGTGCCAGCAGCGTGAGAGCGGGACCCGGGGAGCTGTTTTTT. This encodes CASSVRAGPGELFF.

The chain combines TRBV30 with TRBJ1-1, with 10 bases that match TRBD1. This CDR3 spans 14 amino acids. From germline, CDR1 is GTSNPN and CDR2 SVGIG (reference sequence). Losses at the gene ends were 2 bases for V and 5 bases for J; bases not matched to a gene: 5. DNA for the CDR3: TGTGCCTGGAGTCCGGACAGGGGGAGGACTGAAGCTTTCTTT. Encoded protein: CAWSPDRGRTEAFF.

The chain recombines TRBV7-2 with TRBJ1-2, with D unclear. V lost 4 bases to trimming and J lost 6 bases, with 15 bases between them. Germline lookup yields CDR1 SGHTA and CDR2 FQGNSA. The CDR3 has 14 residues. CDR3 in DNA: TGTGCCAGCAGCTATTCGACAAGGTTAGATGGCTACACCTTC. Translation gives CASSYSTRLDGYTF.

The CDR3 reads CASSLRLADTYEQYF. The CDR3, as DNA: TGCGCCAGCAGCCTAAGACTAGCGGATACCTACGAGCAGTACTTC. The chain links TRBV4-1 to TRBJ2-7; 9 bases match TRBD2. This CDR3 comprises 15 residues. V dropped 4 bases and J dropped 2; count of bases not matched to a gene: 6. CDR1 is MGHRA, CDR2 YSYEKL, per germline.

This chain uses TRBV13 with TRBJ1-1; 8 bases line up with TRBD1. V trimming: 5 bases; J trimming: 3 bases; junction bases outside the gene matches: 8. The CDR3 is 15 residues long. Germline lookup yields CDR1 PRHDT and CDR2 FYEKMQ (reference sequence). The CDR3 DNA reads as TGTGCCAGCAGCACTCTGGGGACAGGAGACACTGAAGCTTTCTTT. This codes for CASSTLGTGDTEAFF.

The chain combines TRBV10-1 with TRBJ2-2, with 8 bases matching TRBD2. Germline V gives CDR1 WNHNN, CDR2 SYGVQD (reference sequence). V lost 10 bases, J lost 1 base, and 5 bases stayed unmatched. This CDR3 has 14 residues. The CDR3 nucleotides read TGCGCCATTCCTAGCGGGCAGAACACCGGGGAGCTGTTTTTT. Encoded protein: CAIPSGQNTGELFF.

The chain carries TRBV10-3 and TRBJ2-2, with D possibly TRBD2 on 6 matching bases. Trimming cost V 8 bases and J 6 bases, with 10 bases left between them. The CDR3 runs 12 residues. Germline V lookup: CDR1 ENHRY, CDR2 SYGVKD. CDR3 in amino acids: CAIGGIPGELFF. The CDR3 DNA reads as TGTGCCATCGGGGGGATCCCCGGGGAGCTGTTTTTT.

This chain uses TRBV6-6 with TRBJ2-7; D uncertain. The CDR3 covers 12 residues. The V gene lost 6 bases and the J gene lost 1 base, with 7 bases spanning the gap. Germline lookup yields CDR1 MNHNY and CDR2 SVGAGI (reference sequence). This CDR3 is CASRSISYEQYF. The CDR3 bases are TGTGCCAGCAGGTCTATATCCTACGAGCAGTACTTC.

The rearrangement links TRBV29-1 to TRBJ2-7; 11 positions agree with TRBD1. Trimming at V came to 2 bases and at J to 3 bases, leaving 3 bases not matched to a gene. CDR1 SQVTM and CDR2 ANQGSEA come from the germline V gene. The CDR3 runs 14 residues. CDR3 nucleotide sequence: TGCAGCGTTGAAAAAGGGACAGGGGGCTACGAGCAGTACTTC. It codes for CSVEKGTGGYEQYF.

This chain joins TRBV10-3 and TRBJ2-7; 8 bases fit TRBD1. The CDR3 length is 15 residues. The germline V gene has CDR1 ENHRY and CDR2 SYGVKD. V shed 4 bases and J 0 bases; nucleotides not matched to a gene: 5. CDR3 nucleotides: TGTGCCATCAGTGGACAGGGGAACCACTCCTACGAGCAGTACTTC. Amino acids: CAISGQGNHSYEQYF.

The chain has TRBV29-1 and TRBJ2-7; 12 nucleotides match TRBD2. This CDR3 region has 15 residues. Germline V gene lookup returns CDR1 SQVTM and CDR2 ANQGSEA. The J segment lost 3 bases and the V segment lost 3 bases, leaving 6 bases of the junction unmatched. The CDR3 here is CSVDFGTSGYYEQYF. In nucleotides, the CDR3 is TGCAGCGTTGACTTTGGGACTAGCGGGTACTACGAGCAGTACTTC.